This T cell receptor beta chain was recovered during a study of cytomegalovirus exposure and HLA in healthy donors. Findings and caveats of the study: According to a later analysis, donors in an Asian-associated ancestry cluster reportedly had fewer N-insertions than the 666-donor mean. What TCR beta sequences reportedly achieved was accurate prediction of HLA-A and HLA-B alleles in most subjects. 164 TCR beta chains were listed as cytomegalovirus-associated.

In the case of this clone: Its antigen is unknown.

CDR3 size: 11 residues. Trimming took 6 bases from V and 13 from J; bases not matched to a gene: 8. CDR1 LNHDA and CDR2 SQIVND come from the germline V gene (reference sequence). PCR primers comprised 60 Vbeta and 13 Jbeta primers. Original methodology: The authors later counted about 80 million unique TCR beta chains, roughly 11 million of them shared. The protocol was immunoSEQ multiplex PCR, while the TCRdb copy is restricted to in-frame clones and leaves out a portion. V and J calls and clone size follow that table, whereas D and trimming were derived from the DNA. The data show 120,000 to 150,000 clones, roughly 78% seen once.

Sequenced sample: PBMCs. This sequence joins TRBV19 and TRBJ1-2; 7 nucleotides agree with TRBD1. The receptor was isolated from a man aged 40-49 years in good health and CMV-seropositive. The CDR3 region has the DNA TGTGCCAGTAGCCCTGACAGGGATCTCACCTTC. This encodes CASSPDRDLTF.